This T cell receptor (beta chain) was identified in a study of control samples from healthy donors and cancer patients. Generated by immunoSEQ multiplex PCR, the TCRdb table keeps only in-frame clones and is missing some. The table has some 89,000 clones, 85% seen once. Sequenced input: blood. The clonotype was recovered from a woman in her 40s in good health.

CDR3 sequence reads: CASSLGASGENTDTQYF. The CDR3 DNA reads TGCGCCAGCAGCTTGGGAGCTAGCGGGGAGAACACAGATACGCAGTATTTT. The chain links TRBV5-1 to TRBJ2-3, with 9 bases that match TRBD2. The V gene end was trimmed by 0 bases and the J gene end by 2 bases; junction bases not matched to a gene: 7. Germline V gene sequence: CDR1 SGHRS, CDR2 YFSETQ. This CDR3 region has 17 residues.